This entry is about one TCR beta chain. Antigen specificity is unknown. Looked up from germline, CDR1 is SNHLY and CDR2 is FYNNEI. Trimming shortened V by 2 bases and J by 7 bases, and 2 bases separated the two germline ends. The CDR3 totals 10 residues. These data belong to a study of CD8+CD57+ T cells in acquired aplastic anemia. Study summary: Sorted CD4+ and CD8+ cells gave a mean 3.2 ug DNA, range roughly 0.2 to 27.4 ug. Study-level results: Both patients and controls carried the same twenty-nine CD8+ CDR3 sequences.

Patients chosen for sequencing had CD8+CD57+ cells that had expanded, as shown by flow cytometry. Severe acquired aplastic anemia was the diagnosis recorded for all patients. Genomic DNA constituted the template upon which TCR beta VDJ and CDR3 profiling was performed. One entry per CDR3 protein, called by TCRdb with MiXCR from the reads. The sample yields 150,000 to 200,000 distinct CDR3 sequences, roughly 50% seen once. This chain connects TRBV2 to TRBJ1-1; the D is unclear. This TCR came from a human donor with aplastic anemia. Sequenced: sorted CD4+, CD8+, or CD8+CD57+ T cells (not recorded which) from PBMCs. CDR3 DNA: TGTGCCAGCAGTGAATTTGAAGCTTTCTTT. Translation: CASSEFEAFF. Full variable domain (missing parts from reference TRBV2 and TRBJ1-1): EPEVTQTPSHQVTQMGQEVILRCVPISNHLYFYWYRQILGQKVEFLVSFYNNEISEKSEIFDDQFSVERPDGSNFTLKIRSTKLEDSAMYFCASSEFEAFFGQGTRLTVV.